The entry below describes one TCR beta chain. Antigen: not known. These data are taken from a study of cytomegalovirus exposure and HLA in healthy donors. Across the study: Prior work identified 95 million to 120 million unique TCR beta sequences in about 179 million T cells.

In the PCR, 60 Vbeta and 13 Jbeta primers were used. The protocol was immunoSEQ multiplex PCR, while the TCRdb copy is restricted to in-frame clones and leaves out a portion. The sample includes about 90,000 clones, 85% to 90% of them seen just once. Study-level results: Accounts indicate the classifier identified cytomegalovirus status with strong specificity and sensitivity. Presence/absence analyses assumed roughly uniform sequencing depth across donors. Apart from CMV serostatus, no immune exposure information was available.

The source of this sequence is a man between 18 and 35 years old in good health and CMV-seronegative. The sequenced material came from PBMCs.

This chain's CDR3 is CASRNSGKSSYNEQFF. The CDR3 bases are TGTGCCAGCAGAAATAGCGGGAAAAGCTCCTACAATGAGCAGTTCTTC. The chain recombines TRBV6-6 with TRBJ2-1, with TRBD2 identical over 8 bases. Germline V gives CDR1 MNHNY, CDR2 SVGAGI (reference sequence). The ends lost 6 bases at V and 0 bases at J; junction bases unmatched: 7. This CDR3 spans 16 amino acids.